The clone carrying this T cell receptor (beta chain) was observed a single time. Generated by immunoSEQ multiplex PCR, the TCRdb table keeps only in-frame clones and is missing some. The sample consists of 330,000 or so clones, more than 85% of them appearing once. This entry comes from a study of blood T cell repertoires in COVID-19. Trimming took 6 bases from V and 1 from J, leaving 16 bases between them. Germline V gene lookup returns CDR1 SGHRS and CDR2 YFSETQ. The CDR3 is made up of 15 amino acids. The V and J genes are TRBV5-1 and TRBJ1-1, with D perhaps matching TRBD1 (5 bases). The sequenced sample consisted of PBMCs or T cells enriched from blood (not recorded which). The clonotype originates from a woman aged 30 to 39 who had recovered from COVID-19. The DNA of the CDR3 is TGCGCCAGCAACGTACGGGAGGGGAGGAACACTGAAGCTTTCTTT. It codes for CASNVREGRNTEAFF.